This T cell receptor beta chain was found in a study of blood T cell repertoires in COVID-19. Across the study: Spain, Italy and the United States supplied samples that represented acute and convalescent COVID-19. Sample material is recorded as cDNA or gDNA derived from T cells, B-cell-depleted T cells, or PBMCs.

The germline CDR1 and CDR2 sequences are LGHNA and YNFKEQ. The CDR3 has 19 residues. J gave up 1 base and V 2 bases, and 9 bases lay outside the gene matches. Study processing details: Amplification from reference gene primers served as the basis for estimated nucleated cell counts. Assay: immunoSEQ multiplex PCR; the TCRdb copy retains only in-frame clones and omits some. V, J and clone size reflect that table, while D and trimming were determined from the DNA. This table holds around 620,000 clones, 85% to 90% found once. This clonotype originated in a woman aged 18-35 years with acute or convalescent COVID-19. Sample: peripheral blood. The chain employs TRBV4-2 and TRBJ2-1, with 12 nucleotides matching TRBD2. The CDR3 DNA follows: TGTGCCAGCAGCCAACTGACTAGCGGGGGTTCCGGATCCTACAATGAGCAGTTCTTC. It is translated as CASSQLTSGGSGSYNEQFF.